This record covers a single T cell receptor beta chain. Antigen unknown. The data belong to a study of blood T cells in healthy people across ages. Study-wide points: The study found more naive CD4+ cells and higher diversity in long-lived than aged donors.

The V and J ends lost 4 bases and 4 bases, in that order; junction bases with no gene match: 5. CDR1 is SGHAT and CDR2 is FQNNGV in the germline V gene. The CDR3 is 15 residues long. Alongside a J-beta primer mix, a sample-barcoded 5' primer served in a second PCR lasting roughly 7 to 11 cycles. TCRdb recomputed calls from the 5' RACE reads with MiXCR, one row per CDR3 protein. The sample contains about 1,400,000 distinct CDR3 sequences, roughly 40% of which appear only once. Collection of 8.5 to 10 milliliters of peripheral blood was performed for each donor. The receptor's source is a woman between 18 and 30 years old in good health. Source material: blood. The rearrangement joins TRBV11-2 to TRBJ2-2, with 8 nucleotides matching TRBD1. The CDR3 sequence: CASSSTGGSTGELFF. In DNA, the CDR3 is TGTGCCAGCAGCTCCACAGGGGGGTCCACCGGGGAGCTGTTTTTT.